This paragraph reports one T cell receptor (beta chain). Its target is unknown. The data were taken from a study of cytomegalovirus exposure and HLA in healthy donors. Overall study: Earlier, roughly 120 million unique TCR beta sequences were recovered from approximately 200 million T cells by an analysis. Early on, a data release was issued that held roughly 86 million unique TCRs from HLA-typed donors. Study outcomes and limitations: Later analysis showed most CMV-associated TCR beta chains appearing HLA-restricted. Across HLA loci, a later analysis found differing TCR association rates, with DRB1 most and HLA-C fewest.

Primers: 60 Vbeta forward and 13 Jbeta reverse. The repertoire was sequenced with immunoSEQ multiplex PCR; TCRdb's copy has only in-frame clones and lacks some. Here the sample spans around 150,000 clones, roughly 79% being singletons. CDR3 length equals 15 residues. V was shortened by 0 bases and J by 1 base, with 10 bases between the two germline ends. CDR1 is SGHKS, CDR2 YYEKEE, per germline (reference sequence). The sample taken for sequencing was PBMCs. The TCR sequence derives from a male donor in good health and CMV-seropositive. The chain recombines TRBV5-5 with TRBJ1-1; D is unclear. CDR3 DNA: TGTGCCAGCAGCTTGGGTCCCCGGGAGAACACTGAAGCTTTCTTT. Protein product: CASSLGPRENTEAFF.